This section outlines one TCR beta chain sequence together with its context. No antigen is known for it. This entry belongs to a study of T cell repertoires in cytomegalovirus infection. Study summary: Both a matching HLA type and CMV infection were indicated by public TCR beta signatures.

General study points: There were carriers of CMV plus the relevant HLA, and cumulative public TCR beta family frequency identified them.

TCRdb independently ran MiXCR on the reads; one entry per CDR3 protein. The table has some 560,000 distinct CDR3 sequences, 40% seen once; the top ten hold 48%. V was pared by 3 bases and J by 2 bases, with 14 bases between. The length of the CDR3 is 15 residues. The sequencing here drew on cultured PBMCs, taken from culture after CMV antigen stimulation. This receptor was taken from a human donor in good health (CMV status not recorded). Some clones in this sample may be carry-over from other donors' samples. The rearrangement joins TRBV12-3 or TRBV12-4 to TRBJ2-7, with D perhaps TRBD2 (5 bases). CDR3 in DNA: TGTGCCAGCAGTTTTTCGGAGCGGACCGCCTACGAGCAGTACTTC. The encoded protein is CASSFSERTAYEQYF.